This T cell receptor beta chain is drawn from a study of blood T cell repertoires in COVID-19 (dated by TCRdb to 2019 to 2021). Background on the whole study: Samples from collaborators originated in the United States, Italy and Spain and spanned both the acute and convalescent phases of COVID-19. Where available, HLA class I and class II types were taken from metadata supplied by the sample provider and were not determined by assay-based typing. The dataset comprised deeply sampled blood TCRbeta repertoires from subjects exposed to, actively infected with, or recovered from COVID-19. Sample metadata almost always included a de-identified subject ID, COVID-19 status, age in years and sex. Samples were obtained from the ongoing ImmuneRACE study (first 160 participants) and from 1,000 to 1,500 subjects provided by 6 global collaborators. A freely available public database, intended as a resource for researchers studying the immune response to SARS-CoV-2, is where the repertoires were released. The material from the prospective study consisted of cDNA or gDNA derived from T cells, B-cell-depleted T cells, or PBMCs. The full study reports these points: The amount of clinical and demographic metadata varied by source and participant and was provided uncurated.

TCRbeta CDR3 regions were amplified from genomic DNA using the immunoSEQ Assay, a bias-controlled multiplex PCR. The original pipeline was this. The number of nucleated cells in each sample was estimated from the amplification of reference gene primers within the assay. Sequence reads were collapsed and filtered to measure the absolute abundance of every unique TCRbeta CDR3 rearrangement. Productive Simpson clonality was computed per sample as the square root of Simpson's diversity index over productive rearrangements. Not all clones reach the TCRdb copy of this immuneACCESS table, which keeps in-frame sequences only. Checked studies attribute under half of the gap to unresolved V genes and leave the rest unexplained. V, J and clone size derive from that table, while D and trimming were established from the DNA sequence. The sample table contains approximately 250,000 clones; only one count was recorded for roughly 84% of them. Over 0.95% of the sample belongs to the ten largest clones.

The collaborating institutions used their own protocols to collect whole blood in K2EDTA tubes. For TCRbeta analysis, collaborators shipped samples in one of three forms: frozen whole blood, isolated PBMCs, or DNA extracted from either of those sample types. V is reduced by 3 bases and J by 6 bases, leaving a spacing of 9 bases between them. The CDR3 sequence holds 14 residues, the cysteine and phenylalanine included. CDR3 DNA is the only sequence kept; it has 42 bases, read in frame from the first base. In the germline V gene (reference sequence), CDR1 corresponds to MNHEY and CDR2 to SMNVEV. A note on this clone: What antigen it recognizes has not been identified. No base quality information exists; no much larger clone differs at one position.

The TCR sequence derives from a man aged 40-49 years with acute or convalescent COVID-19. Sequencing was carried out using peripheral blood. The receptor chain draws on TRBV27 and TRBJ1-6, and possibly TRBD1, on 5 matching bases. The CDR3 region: CASSLGGPNSPLHF. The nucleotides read TGTGCCAGCAGTTTGGGGGGTCCTAATTCACCCCTCCACTTT.